Each of the 28 T cell receptor beta chains below was sequenced from the same sample in a study of blood T cells in healthy people across ages. Primed by a sample-barcoded 5' primer and a J-beta primer mix, a second PCR proceeded for about 7 to 12 cycles. A single record per CDR3 protein comes from TCRdb applying MiXCR to the 5' RACE reads. The data hold fewer than 1,000,000 distinct CDR3 sequences, with 40% to 50% observed a single time. The specimen sequenced was blood. These receptors were collected from a man aged 60 to 75 in good health.

This clonotype occurred a few times. J is TRBJ2-3 and V is TRBV20-1; TRBD1 might be the D (6 bases). In germline, CDR1 is DFQATT, CDR2 SNEGSKA (reference sequence). This CDR3 spans 14 amino acids. V was cut by 2 bases and J by 0 bases, with 9 bases left in between. CDR3 sequence: CSARRTASTDTQYF. CDR3 nucleotide sequence: TGCAGTGCTAGAAGGACAGCTAGCACAGATACGCAGTATTTT.

The rearrangement uses TRBV10-3 and TRBJ2-5, with 12 bases that match TRBD1. The length of the CDR3 is 16 residues. Trimming removed 2 bases from V and 4 bases from J; junction bases left unmatched: 5. Germline V gene data show CDR1 as ENHRY and CDR2 as SYGVKD. In nucleotides, the CDR3 is TGTGCCATCAGTGAGCCGGGACAGGGGGCCGGAGAGACCCAGTACTTC. This sequence encodes CAISEPGQGAGETQYF.

The V call is TRBV4-1, the J call TRBJ2-5; 9 positions agree with TRBD1. The J segment lost 5 bases and the V segment lost 0 bases, leaving 7 bases of the junction unmatched. CDR1 is MGHRA and CDR2 is YSYEKL in the germline V gene. This CDR3 spans 16 amino acids. CDR3 sequence reads: CASSQEQQGAMETQYF. The CDR3 DNA follows: TGCGCCAGCAGCCAAGAACAACAGGGGGCTATGGAGACCCAGTACTTC.

Here the CDR3 reads CASSQAPGGGTEAFF. The CDR3 DNA is TGCGCCAGCAGCCAAGCCCCTGGTGGAGGCACTGAAGCTTTCTTT. The rearrangement uses TRBV4-3 and TRBJ1-1; D is undetermined. The CDR3 has 15 amino acids. V lost 1 base and J 4 bases, leaving 13 bases between the germline ends. Germline V gives CDR1 LGHNA, CDR2 YSLEER.

The table lists this clonotype with a few counts. The chain has TRBV7-8 and TRBJ2-1; 13 bases agree with TRBD2. The CDR3 length is 17 residues. CDR1 is SGHVS, CDR2 FQNEAQ, per germline. The J segment lost 1 base and the V segment lost 5 bases, leaving 5 bases of the junction unmatched. CDR3: CASSQGLAGNSYNEQFF. The CDR3 bases are TGTGCCAGCAGCCAGGGACTAGCGGGGAATTCCTACAATGAGCAGTTCTTC.

The genes are TRBV9 and TRBJ1-2; possible D gene TRBD1, 5 bases. Trimming shortened V by 0 bases and J by 8 bases, and 17 bases separated the two germline ends. Germline values: CDR1 SGDLS, CDR2 YYNGEE. The CDR3 has 15 amino acids. CDR3 coding DNA: TGTGCCAGCAGCGTAGAGTCGGAGGGGATTGGGGGCTACACCTTC. Translated, it gives CASSVESEGIGGYTF. Filled out from reference TRBV9 and TRBJ1-2, the complete variable domain reads DSGVTQTPKHLITATGQRVTLRCSPRSGDLSVYWYQQSLDQGLQFLIQYYNGEERAKGNILERFSAQQFPDLHSELNLSSLELGDSALYFCASSVESEGIGGYTFGSGTRLTVV.

This clonotype was seen repeatedly, ten times or more. The rearrangement uses TRBV7-2 and TRBJ2-1; 9 bases map to TRBD1. Germline V gene sequence: CDR1 SGHTA, CDR2 FQGNSA. Losses at the gene ends were 1 base for V and 8 bases for J; bases not matched to a gene: 3. The length of the CDR3 is 14 residues. The CDR3 loop is CASSLGDRAHEQFF. The CDR3 DNA reads TGTGCCAGCAGCTTAGGGGACAGGGCCCATGAGCAGTTCTTC.

This clonotype was picked up a small number of times. The chain uses TRBV4-3 and TRBJ1-2; D unresolved. The CDR3 has 14 residues. V was cut by 4 bases and J by 0 bases, with 9 bases left in between. Per the germline V gene, CDR1 is LGHNA and CDR2 is YSLEER. CDR3 amino acids: CASSPDPSNYGYTF. The CDR3 nucleotides are TGCGCCAGCAGCCCAGACCCTTCTAACTATGGCTACACCTTC.

The chain joins TRBV3-1 to TRBJ1-1; D not certain. V lost 6 bases and J 3 bases, leaving 20 bases between the germline ends. The CDR3 is 16 amino acids. CDR1 and CDR2 (germline): LGHDT, YNNKEL (reference sequence). Here the CDR3 reads CASRVGGGDVYTEAFF. The CDR3 DNA sequence: TGTGCCAGCAGGGTGGGAGGCGGGGATGTGTACACTGAAGCTTTCTTT. The entire variable domain, with the rest obtained from reference TRBV3-1 and TRBJ1-1, is as follows: DTAVSQTPKYLVTQMGNDKSIKCEQNLGHDTMYWYKQDSKKFLKIMFSYNNKELIINETVPNRFSPKSPDKAHLNLHINSLELGDSAVYFCASRVGGGDVYTEAFFGQGTRLTVV.

The chain uses TRBV15 and TRBJ2-5; D gene unclear. The J call may be in error: the DNA end matches TRBJ2-7 better. Germline CDR1 LNHNV, CDR2 YYDKDF (reference sequence). The CDR3 spans 12 residues. Written as DNA, the CDR3 is TGTGCCACCAGCAGAGGGGTATACGAGCAGTACTTC. Its translation is CATSRGVYEQYF.

This clonotype was seen a few times. The gene calls are TRBV7-9 and TRBJ2-1; 14 nucleotides agree with TRBD2. CDR3 length equals 17 residues. V was pared by 5 bases and J by 8 bases, with 11 bases of the junction left unmatched. From germline, CDR1 is SEHNR and CDR2 FQNEAQ (reference sequence). CDR3 sequence (DNA): TGTGCCAGCAGCCCGAAGAGACTAGCGGGGGGGCTCGATGAGCAGTTCTTC. Translating gives CASSPKRLAGGLDEQFF.

V gene TRBV28 combines with J gene TRBJ2-7; TRBD1 is a possible D gene (5 bases). Germline lookup yields CDR1 MDHEN and CDR2 SYDVKM. The V gene lost 7 bases and the J gene lost 2 bases, with 15 bases spanning the gap. The CDR3 is 14 amino acids. The CDR3 DNA reads as TGTGCCAGCACCACAGGCGGTAACCCCTACGAGCAGTACTTC. This sequence encodes CASTTGGNPYEQYF.

CDR3 in DNA: TGTGCCAGCAGTTTGGGTTCATATGAGCAGTTCTTC. Translated: CASSLGSYEQFF. This chain joins TRBV28 and TRBJ2-1, with D unclear. The germline V gene has CDR1 MDHEN and CDR2 SYDVKM. This CDR3 region has 12 residues. Trimming stripped 3 bases from V and 8 bases from J, with 8 bases between.

This clonotype occurred many times. V and J are TRBV4-2 and TRBJ2-4; D is unclear. This CDR3 spans 13 amino acids. The V end lost 0 bases, the J end lost 6 bases, and 6 bases lay between the germline ends. CDR1 and CDR2 from the germline V gene are LGHNA and YNFKEQ. The CDR3 region is CASSQEGRNIQYF. CDR3 in DNA: TGTGCCAGCAGCCAAGAAGGCCGAAACATTCAGTACTTC.

This chain uses TRBV6-2 or TRBV6-3 with TRBJ2-2, with D possibly being TRBD1 (6 bases). V lost 6 bases to trimming and J lost 7 bases, with 12 bases between them. This CDR3 has 13 residues. Germline CDR1 MNHEY, CDR2 SVGEGT. The CDR3 sequence is CASSPQGYGELFF. CDR3 nucleotides: TGTGCCAGCAGCCCACAGGGTTACGGGGAGCTGTTTTTT.

This clonotype came up a few times. V usage is TRBV9 and J usage is TRBJ2-3, with D unresolved. Trimming removed 3 bases from V and 6 bases from J, with 11 bases in between. CDR1 is SGDLS, CDR2 YYNGEE, per germline. This CDR3 spans 13 amino acids. The CDR3 is CASSDGSADTQYF. CDR3 coding DNA: TGTGCCAGCAGCGACGGCTCGGCTGATACGCAGTATTTT.

This chain links TRBV7-2 with TRBJ2-4; D might be TRBD2 (6 bases). Germline values: CDR1 SGHTA, CDR2 FQGNSA. The CDR3 has 16 residues. V was shortened by 1 base and J by 3 bases, with 13 bases between the two germline ends. DNA for the CDR3: TGTGCCAGCAGCTTAGAGATCGGAGGGGTCAAAAACATTCAGTACTTC. It encodes CASSLEIGGVKNIQYF.

This clonotype has more than one count but fewer than ten. The genes are TRBV27 and TRBJ2-5; 7 nucleotides line up with TRBD1. TRBJ2-7 matches the DNA end more closely, so the J call is doubtful. Germline lookup yields CDR1 MNHEY and CDR2 SMNVEV (reference sequence). The CDR3 contains 14 residues. The CDR3 bases are TGTGCCAGCGCACGGACAGGTCTAGGTTACGAGCAGTACTTC. As protein: CASARTGLGYEQYF.

This clonotype was observed a few times. J is TRBJ2-1 and V is TRBV29-1; D gene uncertain. V shed 1 base and J shed 6 bases, with 10 bases lying between them. The CDR3 runs to 13 residues. Germline V gene sequence: CDR1 SQVTM, CDR2 ANQGSEA. CDR3 sequence reads: CSVEVNLGNEQFF. CDR3 bases: TGCAGCGTTGAAGTCAACCTCGGCAATGAGCAGTTCTTC.

The CDR3, as DNA: TGCAGTGCTAGATCCCCCCTAGCGGGGAAAAACAATGGGCAGTACTTC. This gives the protein CSARSPLAGKNNGQYF. V is TRBV20-1 and J is TRBJ2-7; 9 bases fit TRBD2. From germline, CDR1 is DFQATT and CDR2 SNEGSKA (reference sequence). With V trimmed by 2 bases and J by 9 bases, 17 bases remained unmatched. This CDR3 spans 16 amino acids.

The rearrangement links TRBV7-9 to TRBJ2-5; no clear D. CDR1 and CDR2 (germline): SEHNR, FQNEAQ (reference sequence). Trimming removed 5 bases from V and 11 bases from J, with 18 bases in between. The CDR3 is 13 amino acids. The CDR3 DNA sequence: TGTGCCAGCAGCCCTCATAGCCCCGCCGGGCAGTACTTC. It translates to CASSPHSPAGQYF.

This clonotype appeared many times. The CDR3 sequence is CASSYRDRAYEQYF. The DNA of the CDR3 is TGCGCCAGCAGCTACCGGGACAGAGCCTACGAGCAGTACTTC. The chain couples TRBV4-1 to TRBJ2-7; 7 bases align to TRBD1. Germline V gene data show CDR1 as MGHRA and CDR2 as YSYEKL. The CDR3 loop spans 14 amino acids. J was trimmed by 2 bases and V by 5 bases; bases with no gene match: 6.

This clonotype was observed once. This chain connects TRBV20-1 to TRBJ2-7; either TRBD1 or TRBD2 may supply D (5 bases each). The V and J ends lost 3 bases and 7 bases respectively, with 19 bases between them. Germline CDR1 and CDR2: DFQATT and SNEGSKA (reference sequence). This CDR3 spans 14 amino acids. The CDR3 nucleotides read TGCAGTGCTAGCAGCAGGGACCGTTTTGGGGAGCAGTACTTC. It yields the protein CSASSRDRFGEQYF.

This chain joins TRBV9 and TRBJ2-3; the match to TRBD1 covers 10 bases. Trimming cost V 3 bases and J 4 bases; bases outside gene matches: 5. Germline CDR1 SGDLS, CDR2 YYNGEE. The CDR3 has 15 residues. The CDR3 here is CASSGGTGVSDTQYF. The CDR3 coding sequence is TGTGCCAGCAGCGGAGGGACAGGGGTTTCAGATACGCAGTATTTT.

Details on this clonotype: Compared with germline, one end of the junction differs, possibly owing to a read error. The chain carries TRBV25-1 and TRBJ2-7; D is possibly TRBD2 (5 bases). CDR1 MGHDK and CDR2 SYGVNS come from the germline V gene. This CDR3 comprises 14 residues. CDR3 coding DNA: TGTGCCAGCAGTGACCGGGAAACCTCCTACGTGCAGTACTTC. It is translated as CASSDRETSYVQYF.

J is TRBJ2-1 and V is TRBV9; 8 bases match TRBD1. Germline trimming cut 0 bases from V and 7 bases from J; bases unmatched to any gene: 3. This CDR3 is built from 14 residues. From germline, CDR1 is SGDLS and CDR2 YYNGEE. CDR3 sequence: CASSVGRGPNEQFF. The CDR3 region has the DNA TGTGCCAGCAGCGTAGGCAGGGGGCCGAATGAGCAGTTCTTC.

The rearrangement uses TRBV27 and TRBJ2-1; possibly TRBD2 for D (6 bases). The CDR3 totals 15 residues. Germline V gives CDR1 MNHEY, CDR2 SMNVEV (reference sequence). The germline V and J ends were trimmed by 3 bases and 9 bases, with 18 bases remaining between them. The CDR3 protein is CASSLYGAVEGEQFF. The DNA for the CDR3 is TGTGCCAGCAGTTTGTACGGGGCCGTGGAGGGTGAGCAGTTCTTC.

CDR3 region: CASSGGWVGEQYF. The CDR3 DNA sequence: TGTGCCAGCAGCGGAGGATGGGTAGGCGAGCAGTACTTC. This chain joins TRBV9 and TRBJ2-7; no definite D call. Between the trimmed V and J ends, which lost 3 bases and 6 bases, there was a span of 13 bases. CDR1 is SGDLS, CDR2 YYNGEE, per germline. The CDR3 totals 13 residues. Drawing the rest from reference TRBV9 and TRBJ2-7, the complete variable domain is DSGVTQTPKHLITATGQRVTLRCSPRSGDLSVYWYQQSLDQGLQFLIQYYNGEERAKGNILERFSAQQFPDLHSELNLSSLELGDSALYFCASSGGWVGEQYFGPGTRLTVT.